This entry is about one TCR beta chain. The data originate from a study of blood T cell repertoires in COVID-19. Across the whole study: Samples representing acute and convalescent COVID-19 were sourced from the United States, Italy and Spain. PBMCs, B-cell-depleted T cells, or T cells provided the cDNA or gDNA that made up the material.

This CDR3 spans 13 amino acids. With 5 bases clipped from V and 10 bases from J, the junction kept 6 bases outside the gene matches. The V gene's germline CDR1 is SEHNR and CDR2 FQNEAQ (reference sequence). Authors' data handling: The authors estimated nucleated cell counts from reference gene primer amplification. Assay used: immunoSEQ multiplex PCR; TCRdb lists only in-frame clones, some missing. V, J and clone size are those of that table, while D and trimming were read from the DNA. The data contain around 290,000 clones, around 89% of them singletons. This sequence originates from a man aged 40-50 years with acute or convalescent COVID-19. The V gene is TRBV7-9, the J gene TRBJ2-1, with 9 bases lining up with TRBD1. Sequencing input: peripheral blood. The CDR3 loop reads CASSVTGGGEQFF. As DNA, the CDR3 is TGTGCCAGCAGCGTTACAGGGGGCGGGGAGCAGTTCTTC.